This TCR beta chain was captured in a study of control samples from healthy donors and cancer patients (dated by TCRdb to about 2020). For this clone: This receptor's antigen is unknown. Per-base qualities were not stored, and no clone one base away is much larger.

The germline V gene sets CDR1 to SNHLY and CDR2 to FYNNEI. The germline ends are 15 bases apart after V is trimmed by 5 bases and J by 10 bases. The CDR3 spans 13 residues, from the cysteine through the phenylalanine. The retained sequence is limited to the CDR3, 39 bases, with the frame set at the first base. To prepare the library, the immunoSEQ multiplex PCR assay was applied. In its TCRdb copy, this immuneACCESS table keeps in-frame sequences only and misses some clones. Where compared with another copy, unresolved V genes explain less than half of these, and the others have no known cause. The sample table lists approximately 120,000 clones, just over 90% of them with a count of one. The ten biggest clones cover 3.5% to 4.5% of the sample.

The sequence links TRBV2 to TRBJ2-1; TRBD2 could be the D gene, as 7 bases match. Material for sequencing was blood. This TCR was recovered from a human donor in good health. The donor label of this sample is uncertain. The nucleotides read TGTGCCAGCAGTCTCAACAGGGAGGGGGAGCAGTTCTTC. It is translated as CASSLNREGEQFF.